This entry features one T cell receptor (beta chain) sequence. The data were taken from a study of shared T cell receptors in the human thymus. The CDR3 covers 13 residues. With 2 bases removed from V and 8 bases from J, the gap between germline ends came to 12 bases. Germline V CDR1 and CDR2: MNHEY, SMNVEV (reference sequence). Repertoires were generated with immunoSEQ multiplex PCR, while TCRdb's copy carries only in-frame clones and drops some. The top ten clones hold under 0.01% of a sample with hundreds of thousands of clones, 87% of them seen once. These records were also assigned to another study, of human thymus T cells. This second study notes: As related research reported, thymic repertoires overlapped highly among unrelated individuals.

The chain recombines TRBV27 with TRBJ1-2; weak D call: TRBD1 (5 bases). Sequences were obtained from thymocytes. This clonotype was sampled from a boy younger than two with a congenital heart defect. The DNA of the CDR3 is TGTGCCAGCAGTTTAGCGGCAGGGTACGGCTACACCTTC. This codes for CASSLAAGYGYTF.